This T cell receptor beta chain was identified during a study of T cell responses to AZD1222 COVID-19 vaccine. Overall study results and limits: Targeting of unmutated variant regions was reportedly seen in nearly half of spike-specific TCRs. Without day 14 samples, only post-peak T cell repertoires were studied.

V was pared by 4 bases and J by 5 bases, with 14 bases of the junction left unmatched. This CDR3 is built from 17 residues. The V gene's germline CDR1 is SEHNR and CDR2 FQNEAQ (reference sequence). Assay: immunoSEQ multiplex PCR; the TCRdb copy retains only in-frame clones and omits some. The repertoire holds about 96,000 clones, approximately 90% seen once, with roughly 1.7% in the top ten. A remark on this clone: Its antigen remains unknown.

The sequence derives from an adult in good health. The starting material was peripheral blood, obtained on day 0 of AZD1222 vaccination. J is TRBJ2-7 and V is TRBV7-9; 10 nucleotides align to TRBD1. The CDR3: CASSSLRAGQGRHEQYF. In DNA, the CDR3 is TGTGCCAGCAGCTCCCTCCGGGCGGGACAGGGGCGCCACGAGCAGTACTTC.